Described below is a single T cell receptor (beta chain) sequence and its context. Time point given: before trial treatment. Treatment combined nivolumab, ipilimumab, aspirin, low-dose cyclophosphamide and low-dose radiotherapy in a dose-escalation trial. First-strand cDNA used TRAV- and TRBV-specific primers, covering alpha and beta chains. The authors ran 15 to 25 PCR cycles to amplify TCRs with a constant-region primer and V-primer adapter. TCRdb re-derived calls from the reads in MiXCR, one entry per CDR3 protein. Of tens of thousands of distinct CDR3 sequences in the sample, roughly a sixth were seen once. The length of the CDR3 is 15 residues. J was trimmed by 6 bases and V by 5 bases; bases with no gene match: 9. Per the germline V gene, CDR1 is LGHNA and CDR2 is YNFKEQ. These data belong to a study of low-dose radiotherapy and immunotherapy resistance in tumors.

The sample here was PBMCs, taken before treatment. J is TRBJ2-1 and V is TRBV4-2; TRBD2 agrees at 8 bases. The TCR comes from a male donor with prostate cancer. The CDR3 coding sequence is TGTGCCAGCAGCTCAGGCCGGGGGGGGCTCAATGAGCAGTTCTTC. Translating it yields CASSSGRGGLNEQFF.